This TCR beta chain is drawn from a study of CD8 T cells in Susac syndrome (dated by TCRdb to the late 2010s). In the study overall: Repertoire sequencing was used to test whether CD8+ T cell activation and differentiation in Susac syndrome was antigen driven.

Study-wide conclusions, independent of this receptor: The TCR sequencing and HLA analysis was acknowledged to have included a relatively small number of individuals.

The germline V gene (reference sequence) supplies CDR1 LGHDT and CDR2 YNNKEL. Spanning cysteine to phenylalanine, the CDR3 consists of 15 amino acids. The CDR3 DNA has 45 bases and is translated from base 1. Clipping removes 5 bases from V and 5 bases from J, with 6 as the unmatched junction base count. Peripheral blood CD8+ and CD4+ T cells from healthy donors, Susac syndrome patients and multiple sclerosis patients were profiled using high-throughput TCR beta sequencing. Healthy donors were age- and sex-matched controls. CD8+ TEMRA cells were enriched by FACS, while bulk CD8+ and CD4+ T cells were purified by magnetic negative isolation. Blood was collected in EDTA tubes and processed within 24 hours, with PBMCs isolated through density gradient centrifugation. PBMCs intended for TCR sequencing were frozen in liquid nitrogen and were later thawed in a 37 degrees C water bath. The sorted or isolated CD4+, CD8+ and CD8+ TEMRA cells had a purity of 90% or higher.

Comments on this clonotype: The specificity of this receptor is unknown. No base quality values were provided; no much bigger clone lies one nucleotide off.

RNA was extracted using the RNeasy kit, and about 0.45 to 1 microgram was reverse transcribed with random hexamers. TCR beta CDR3 regions were amplified with the immunoSEQ multiplex PCR assay covering 54 Vbeta and 13 Jbeta segments. PCR amplification bias was corrected using a synthetic template baseline for primer optimization and computational correction. Per the source publication's procedure: Reads were annotated to V, D and J genes per IMGT and analyzed with immunoSEQ Analyzer, keeping only productive sequences. To calculate clonality, Shannon entropy was normalized by log2 of the number of productive unique sequences and then subtracted from one. For each patient and control, public and private clones were evaluated among the 100 most prevalent clones. Clones were defined as Susac-specific when absent from the healthy and MS cohorts, from some 1,100 published viral clones and from other ImmuneACCESS disease sequences. The public reads were quality trimmed at Q25 with fastp and then assembled into clones with MiXCR by TCRdb, keeping productive beta chains. One record per CDR3 amino acid sequence lists the most common genes and DNA. TCRdb's processing, not the authors', yielded these V and J calls. The sample data list roughly 180,000 distinct CDR3 sequences, and roughly 94% of these were observed just once. The ten largest clones represent around 0.11% of the sample.

The receptor chain draws on TRBV3-1 and TRBJ2-5; 12 central bases correspond to TRBD2. The receptor was derived from a human donor in good health. Sequencing was performed on CD4+ T cells from PBMCs. The nucleotide sequence reads TGTGCCAGCAGCAATTGGACTAGCGGGGTCGAGACCCAGTACTTC. The translation is CASSNWTSGVETQYF.